This TCR beta chain emerged from a study of response to subunit inactivated influenza vaccine. Regarding the study as a whole: Authors suggested that a seasonal influenza vaccination recruits few new T cells each time.

There are a few counts of this clonotype. The antigen is undetermined. TCRdb called the RT-PCR reads again in MiXCR, with one record for every CDR3 protein. The sample holds hundreds of thousands of distinct CDR3 sequences; around 15% are singletons and the top ten take 7.5% to 9%. This CDR3 contains 14 residues. V lost 8 bases and J lost 5, with 19 bases in between. Per germline, CDR1 SNHLY and CDR2 FYNNEI. The source is a man in his fifties who received an inactivated influenza vaccine. V is TRBV2 and J is TRBJ2-7; unclear D gene. Material: PBMCs from blood, obtained less than 15 days before vaccination. CDR3 in DNA: TGTGCCAGCGGATGGCGGCAGAGAGAAGACGAGCAGTACTTC. It encodes CASGWRQREDEQYF. Drawing the rest from reference TRBV2 and TRBJ2-7, the complete variable domain is EPEVTQTPSHQVTQMGQEVILRCVPISNHLYFYWYRQILGQKVEFLVSFYNNEISEKSEIFDDQFSVERPDGSNFTLKIRSTKLEDSAMYFCASGWRQREDEQYFGPGTRLTVT.